These 23 T cell receptor beta chains originate from one sample sequenced in a study of radiation and T cells in renal cell carcinoma. Produced via immunoSEQ multiplex PCR; TCRdb's table is partial and in-frame only. The repertoire holds around 80,000 clones, with 82% as singletons. Time point in this sample: blood 2 weeks post-SBRT. Treatment indicated: 15 Gy SBRT to primary tumor, nephrectomy 4 weeks later. The source was blood, collected from a patient whose treatment included radiotherapy and nephrectomy. The source of these receptors is a man between 60 and 70 years old with renal cell carcinoma.

The chain is built from TRBV6-1 and TRBJ2-7; 8 positions match TRBD1. The CDR3 runs to 14 residues. The junction had 4 bases not matched to a gene; V was cut back by 3 bases and J by 3 bases. The germline gives CDR1 MNHNS, CDR2 SASEGT. Here the CDR3 DNA reads TGTGCCAGCAGTGATCAAACAGGGGGCTACGAGCAGTACTTC. Encoded protein: CASSDQTGGYEQYF.

This clone was counted a single time. The genes are TRBV6-6 and TRBJ1-3; the D gene is possibly TRBD1 (5 bases). V was pared by 2 bases and J by 6 bases, with 11 bases between. The CDR3 spans 14 residues. Germline V lookup: CDR1 MNHNY, CDR2 SVGAGI (reference sequence). The CDR3 protein is CASSYRGEANTIYF. In nucleotides, the CDR3 is TGTGCCAGCAGTTACAGGGGCGAGGCAAACACCATATATTTT.

A few counts support this clone. J is TRBJ2-5 and V is TRBV7-7; perhaps TRBD1 as D (6 bases). V was cut by 5 bases and J by 7 bases, with 8 bases left in between. This CDR3 spans 11 amino acids. CDR1 SSHAT and CDR2 FNYEAQ come from the germline V gene (reference sequence). The CDR3 sequence is CASSQGGTQYF. The CDR3 DNA follows: TGTGCCAGCAGCCAAGGGGGGACCCAGTACTTC.

The chain couples TRBV5-6 to TRBJ2-7, with 13 bases fitting TRBD2. This CDR3 is built from 14 residues. Germline CDR1 SGHDT, CDR2 YYEEEE. Unmatched junction bases numbered 1, after V lost 0 bases and J lost 7 bases. CDR3 in DNA: TGTGCCAGCAGCTTGGAGGGACTAGCGGGGGAGCAGTACTTC. It specifies CASSLEGLAGEQYF.

This clone appeared a few times. The CDR3 loop is CSGRRDRDAGELFF. CDR3 in DNA: TGCAGCGGCCGCCGGGACAGGGACGCCGGGGAGCTGTTTTTT. The chain employs TRBV29-1 and TRBJ2-2, with 9 bases identical to TRBD1. The trim removed 7 bases at V and 6 bases at J, leaving 9 bases unmatched. CDR1 and CDR2 (germline): SQVTM, ANQGSEA. The CDR3 length is 14 residues.

The chain joins TRBV2 to TRBJ2-1; the D gene is possibly TRBD2 (6 bases). The CDR3 length is 15 residues. Germline lookup yields CDR1 SNHLY and CDR2 FYNNEI. The V gene lost 6 bases and the J gene lost 3 bases, with 15 bases spanning the gap. The DNA for the CDR3 is TGTGCCAGCAGCCTTGGGCTAGCGTTCTACAATGAGCAGTTCTTC. It specifies CASSLGLAFYNEQFF. The whole variable domain, remainder taken from reference TRBV2 and TRBJ2-1, is EPEVTQTPSHQVTQMGQEVILRCVPISNHLYFYWYRQILGQKVEFLVSFYNNEISEKSEIFDDQFSVERPDGSNFTLKIRSTKLEDSAMYFCASSLGLAFYNEQFFGPGTRLTVL.

The chain joins TRBV28 to TRBJ2-1; no clear D gene. The germline V and J ends were trimmed by 3 bases and 0 bases, with 9 bases remaining between them. The length of the CDR3 is 15 residues. The germline CDR1 and CDR2 sequences are MDHEN and SYDVKM. The CDR3 protein is CASSFSESSYNEQFF. The CDR3 DNA reads as TGTGCCAGCAGTTTCAGCGAGAGCTCCTACAATGAGCAGTTCTTC.

The chain has TRBV5-4 and TRBJ2-5; 11 bases are a match to TRBD2. The CDR3 is made up of 17 amino acids. Per the germline V gene, CDR1 is SGHNT and CDR2 is YYREEE (reference sequence). The trim removed 3 bases at V and 5 bases at J, leaving 12 bases unmatched. CDR3 nucleotide sequence: TGTGCCAGCAGCTCCCCCTTAGCGGGAGGGCGGGTGGAGACCCAGTACTTC. This encodes CASSSPLAGGRVETQYF.

The V call is TRBV11-2, the J call TRBJ1-3; D is perhaps TRBD1 (6 bases). The V gene's germline CDR1 is SGHAT and CDR2 FQNNGV. The CDR3 spans 16 residues. Trimming pared 2 bases from V and 0 bases from J, leaving 11 bases between. CDR3 coding DNA: TGTGCCAGCAGCTTAAGTGACAGGATCTCTGGAAACACCATATATTTT. Translation gives CASSLSDRISGNTIYF.

CDR3 nucleotides: TGTGCCAGCAGTGTGGACAGCGCTGGAAACACCATATATTTT. Its translation: CASSVDSAGNTIYF. The chain recombines TRBV6-1 with TRBJ1-3; a possible D gene is TRBD1 (6 bases). This CDR3 contains 14 residues. The V gene's germline CDR1 is MNHNS and CDR2 SASEGT. The V gene lost 4 bases and the J gene lost 2 bases, with 9 bases spanning the gap.

In this sample, this clone turned up once. The rearrangement links TRBV5-4 to TRBJ2-1, with a tentative D call TRBD2 (6 bases). The CDR3 is 15 residues long. Trimming shortened V by 6 bases and J by 8 bases, and 21 bases separated the two germline ends. CDR1 SGHNT and CDR2 YYREEE come from the germline V gene (reference sequence). CDR3 in DNA: TGTGCCAGCACCATCGCAGTGGGAGGACACGATGAGCAGTTCTTC. It specifies CASTIAVGGHDEQFF.

This clone was detected only once. The chain uses TRBV27 and TRBJ1-1, with 9 bases aligning to TRBD1. The CDR3 is 14 residues long. Germline loops: CDR1 MNHEY, CDR2 SMNVEV (reference sequence). The junction had 5 bases not matched to a gene; V was cut back by 6 bases and J by 3 bases. The DNA for the CDR3 is TGTGCCAGCAGAACAGGGGGCAGGGACACTGAAGCTTTCTTT. It yields the protein CASRTGGRDTEAFF.

V is TRBV6-5 and J is TRBJ1-5; D remains unclear. Looked up from germline, CDR1 is MNHEY and CDR2 is SVGAGI. This CDR3 is 13 amino acids long. Trimming pared 8 bases from V and 0 bases from J, leaving 8 bases between. The CDR3 region is CASRESSNQPQHF. The CDR3 nucleotides are TGTGCCAGCCGTGAATCTAGCAATCAGCCCCAGCATTTT.

This rearrangement joins TRBV7-8 to TRBJ2-5; 8 bases are a match to TRBD2. V lost 3 bases, J lost 6 bases, and 12 bases stayed unmatched. This CDR3 comprises 16 residues. CDR1 and CDR2 from the germline V gene are SGHVS and FQNEAQ. CDR3 residues: CASSFLRGGGRQTQYF. The CDR3 bases are TGTGCCAGCAGCTTCCTTCGGGGCGGCGGGAGGCAGACCCAGTACTTC.

This clone was seen ten or more times. The DNA of the CDR3 is TGTGCCAGCAGCTTAGCGCTGACTAGCTACGAGCAGTACTTC. It specifies CASSLALTSYEQYF. This chain joins TRBV7-9 and TRBJ2-7; D is possibly TRBD2 (6 bases). The CDR3 loop spans 14 amino acids. Germline lookup yields CDR1 SEHNR and CDR2 FQNEAQ (reference sequence). The germline V and J ends were trimmed by 0 bases and 3 bases, with 9 bases remaining between them.

J is TRBJ1-3 and V is TRBV19, with D tentatively TRBD1 (5 bases). CDR1 is LNHDA, CDR2 SQIVND, per germline (reference sequence). V lost 7 bases to trimming and J lost 0 bases, with 10 bases between them. The CDR3 has 14 residues. The CDR3 spells CASIRGGSGNTIYF. The CDR3 DNA is TGTGCCAGTATCCGGGGCGGCTCTGGAAACACCATATATTTT. The full variable domain, with the rest looked up from reference TRBV19 and TRBJ1-3, is DGGITQSPKYLFRKEGQNVTLSCEQNLNHDAMYWYRQDPGQGLRLIYYSQIVNDFQKGDIAEGYSVSREKKESFPLTVTSAQKNPTAFYLCASIRGGSGNTIYFGEGSWLTVV.

The chain couples TRBV4-1 to TRBJ1-3; TRBD1 is a possible D gene (5 bases). The CDR3 loop spans 17 amino acids. The V end was cut by 1 base, the J end by 0 bases, with 13 bases between. CDR1 and CDR2 (germline): MGHRA, YSYEKL. Written as DNA, the CDR3 is TGCGCCAGCAGCCAAGCCAGACAGATAACCTCTGGAAACACCATATATTTT. This sequence encodes CASSQARQITSGNTIYF.

The chain couples TRBV27 to TRBJ1-1, with 9 bases that match TRBD1. CDR3 length: 14 residues. With V trimmed by 7 bases and J by 3 bases, 6 bases remained unmatched. Per the germline V gene, CDR1 is MNHEY and CDR2 is SMNVEV (reference sequence). This chain's CDR3 is CASTLTGGYTEAFF. CDR3 DNA sequence: TGTGCCAGCACTCTAACAGGGGGCTACACTGAAGCTTTCTTT.

The chain employs TRBV6-5 and TRBJ1-4; D possibly corresponds to TRBD1 (5 bases). Looked up from germline, CDR1 is MNHEY and CDR2 is SVGAGI. V lost 4 bases to trimming and J lost 7 bases, with 19 bases between them. CDR3 length equals 16 residues. Here the CDR3 reads CASSSIRQGGSEKLFF. The CDR3 DNA reads as TGTGCCAGCAGTTCCATTCGCCAGGGCGGCAGTGAAAAACTGTTTTTT.

For this clone: One end of the junction does not line up with germline, which may come from a read error. In DNA form, the CDR3 reads TGCAGTGCCAGAGTAGATACGCAGTATTTT. It translates to CSARVDTQYF. This sequence joins TRBV20-1 and TRBJ2-3; D is uncertain. The CDR3 covers 10 residues. Germline V gives CDR1 DFQATT, CDR2 SNEGSKA (reference sequence).

V usage is TRBV5-8 and J usage is TRBJ2-1; 8 bases match TRBD2. V was pared by 0 bases and J by 5 bases, with 4 bases of the junction left unmatched. Germline CDR1 is SGHTS and CDR2 is YDEGEE. The CDR3 totals 15 residues. The CDR3 coding sequence is TGTGCCAGCAGCTTGGGGGTTAGCGGGAACAATGAGCAGTTCTTC. It encodes CASSLGVSGNNEQFF.

The J gene is TRBJ1-2, the V gene TRBV10-2; D unclear. The CDR3 is 16 amino acids. Germline assignment: CDR1 WSHSY and CDR2 SAAADI. The germline V and J ends were trimmed by 3 bases and 2 bases, with 16 bases remaining between them. The CDR3 loop is CASSDDTPKLNYGYTF. The CDR3 DNA follows: TGCGCCAGCAGTGACGATACACCCAAGCTGAACTATGGCTACACCTTC.

The V gene is TRBV7-8, the J gene TRBJ2-7, with D perhaps TRBD1 (6 bases). Germline V gene data show CDR1 as SGHVS and CDR2 as FQNEAQ. The CDR3 extends over 14 amino acids. V gave up 0 bases and J gave up 3 bases, with 9 bases separating them. In nucleotides, the CDR3 is TGTGCCAGCAGCTTAGCGACAGGATACTACGAGCAGTACTTC. It encodes CASSLATGYYEQYF. Drawing the rest from reference TRBV7-8 and TRBJ2-7, the complete variable domain is GAGVSQSPRYKVAKRGQDVALRCDPISGHVSLFWYQQALGQGPEFLTYFQNEAQLDKSGLPSDRFFAERPEGSVSTLKIQRTQQEDSAVYLCASSLATGYYEQYFGPGTRLTVT.